One and the same sample provided the 28 T cell receptor beta chains below, sequenced in a study of identical twins. TCRdb used MiXCR to reprocess the 5' RACE reads, holding one entry per CDR3 protein. The table records some 630,000 distinct CDR3 sequences, around 7.4% of them present only once. These sequences were also reported in another study, on yellow fever vaccine responses in identical twins.

Sequenced material: PBMCs. Receptors were obtained from a woman under 30 in good health.

A single count supports this clonotype. The V gene is TRBV3-1, the J gene TRBJ2-1; TRBD1 matches 9 bases. V gave up 3 bases and J gave up 7 bases; unmatched junction bases: 13. CDR3 length equals 17 residues. Germline V gene lookup returns CDR1 LGHDT and CDR2 YNNKEL (reference sequence). In DNA form, the CDR3 reads TGTGCCAGCAGCCACCTCCCAGGGACAGGGACGGAAAATGAGCAGTTCTTC. Translated, it gives CASSHLPGTGTENEQFF.

This clonotype was counted many times. In nucleotides, the CDR3 is TGTGCCAGCAGACCGATTTCAGGAGCTCAGCCCCAGCATTTT. Its translation is CASRPISGAQPQHF. The V call is TRBV6-1, the J call TRBJ1-5; D not resolved. Germline V gives CDR1 MNHNS, CDR2 SASEGT. V was shortened by 6 bases and J by 6 bases, with 15 bases between the two germline ends. The CDR3 sequence is 14 residues long.

This clonotype was observed many times. V is TRBV11-3 and J is TRBJ2-2, with no clear D. The V and J ends lost 0 bases and 4 bases respectively, with 6 bases between them. CDR1 is SGHNT and CDR2 is YENEEA in the germline V gene. CDR3 length: 14 residues. The CDR3 DNA follows: TGTGCCAGCAGCTTAGATATGTTCACCGGGGAGCTGTTTTTT. Its translation: CASSLDMFTGELFF.

The rearrangement links TRBV28 to TRBJ2-1; D gene ambiguous. The germline CDR1 and CDR2 sequences are MDHEN and SYDVKM. V was trimmed by 6 bases and J by 7 bases, leaving 16 bases between them. This CDR3 is 14 amino acids long. The CDR3 DNA sequence: TGTGCCAGCAGCCCCCGGTCCGAGAAAAATGAGCAGTTCTTC. This encodes CASSPRSEKNEQFF.

This chain links TRBV12-3 or TRBV12-4 with TRBJ2-2; no definite D call. CDR3 length: 14 amino acids. Trimming pared 7 bases from V and 4 bases from J, leaving 13 bases between. CDR3 DNA: TGTGCCAGCATCCTGATTCCTGGCACCGGGGAGCTGTTTTTT. Its translation is CASILIPGTGELFF.

This clonotype appeared once. At one of its ends the junction is not consistent with the germline gene, which may arise from a read error. The chain joins TRBV9 to TRBJ2-3; D is ambiguous. The germline V gene has CDR1 SGDLS and CDR2 YYNGEE. The CDR3 contains 13 residues. CDR3 amino acids: CASCVLNTDTQYF. In DNA form, the CDR3 reads TGTGCCAGCTGCGTGCTAAACACAGATACGCAGTATTTT.

This clonotype has more than one count but fewer than ten. This chain connects TRBV11-2 to TRBJ2-4; D could derive from TRBD1 or TRBD2 (5 bases each). The CDR3 runs to 11 residues. V lost 5 bases to trimming and J lost 13 bases, with 12 bases between them. From germline, CDR1 is SGHAT and CDR2 FQNNGV. CDR3 sequence: CASSQGTGQYF. CDR3 coding DNA: TGTGCCAGCAGCCAAGGGACCGGGCAGTACTTC.

The genes are TRBV5-8 and TRBJ2-7, with D unresolved. This CDR3 comprises 11 residues. V dropped 4 bases and J dropped 6 bases, with 8 bases sitting between them. Germline values: CDR1 SGHTS, CDR2 YDEGEE. CDR3 amino acids: CASSNVREQYF. The DNA for the CDR3 is TGTGCCAGCAGCAACGTGCGCGAGCAGTACTTC.

This sequence joins TRBV10-1 and TRBJ2-3, with D tentatively TRBD1 or TRBD2 (5 bases each). Germline CDR1 and CDR2: WNHNN and SYGVQD (reference sequence). The germline V and J ends were trimmed by 0 bases and 6 bases, with 10 bases remaining between them. The CDR3 sequence is 14 residues long. CDR3 loop: CASSESPGPDTQYF. CDR3 bases: TGCGCCAGCAGTGAGTCGCCGGGGCCGGATACGCAGTATTTT.

This clonotype was seen a handful of times. Here the CDR3 reads CASSLGRHSGGREQYF. CDR3 sequence (DNA): TGTGCCAGCAGCTTAGGACGACATTCAGGGGGAAGAGAGCAGTACTTC. This chain connects TRBV7-2 to TRBJ2-7; 7 positions match TRBD1. With 1 base clipped from V and 7 bases from J, the junction kept 13 bases outside the gene matches. The germline V gene encodes CDR1 SGHTA and CDR2 FQGNSA. The CDR3 has 16 amino acids.

This clonotype was counted ten times or more. The rearrangement joins TRBV9 to TRBJ1-6, with a weak D call TRBD1 (5 bases). This CDR3 contains 13 residues. Trimming stripped 4 bases from V and 7 bases from J, with 9 bases between. Germline lookup yields CDR1 SGDLS and CDR2 YYNGEE. CDR3 residues: CASSMGPNSPLHF. In nucleotides, the CDR3 is TGTGCCAGCAGCATGGGACCAAATTCACCCCTCCACTTT.

This clonotype was counted between two and nine times. The gene calls are TRBV19 and TRBJ1-5; D uncertain. Germline loops: CDR1 LNHDA, CDR2 SQIVND (reference sequence). The V and J ends lost 6 bases and 0 bases respectively, with 9 bases between them. The CDR3 length is 14 residues. DNA for the CDR3: TGTGCCAGTAGACCCGACGGTAGCAATCAGCCCCAGCATTTT. It encodes CASRPDGSNQPQHF. Complete variable domain (other parts from reference TRBV19 and TRBJ1-5): DGGITQSPKYLFRKEGQNVTLSCEQNLNHDAMYWYRQDPGQGLRLIYYSQIVNDFQKGDIAEGYSVSREKKESFPLTVTSAQKNPTAFYLCASRPDGSNQPQHFGDGTRLSIL.

This clonotype was counted at least ten times. The chain joins TRBV28 to TRBJ1-4, with D hard to call. The V gene lost 2 bases and the J gene lost 6 bases, with 13 bases spanning the gap. Germline loops: CDR1 MDHEN, CDR2 SYDVKM. The CDR3 totals 15 residues. The CDR3 loop reads CASSLRPTKDEKLFF. The CDR3, as DNA: TGTGCCAGCAGTTTAAGGCCCACAAAAGATGAAAAACTGTTTTTT.

This clonotype has ten or more counts. This rearrangement joins TRBV5-1 to TRBJ2-1, with D unresolved. Germline values: CDR1 SGHRS, CDR2 YFSETQ. Trimming took 0 bases from V and 6 from J, leaving 10 bases between them. This CDR3 is built from 14 residues. CDR3 loop: CASSLEEYFNEQFF. CDR3 nucleotide sequence: TGCGCCAGCAGCTTGGAAGAGTATTTCAATGAGCAGTTCTTC.

In this sample, this clonotype turned up many times. The chain carries TRBV29-1 and TRBJ2-7; the D gene could be TRBD1 or TRBD2 (5 bases each). Germline V gene sequence: CDR1 SQVTM, CDR2 ANQGSEA. The CDR3 is 15 residues long. V gave up 6 bases and J gave up 0 bases, with 18 bases separating them. The CDR3 coding sequence is TGCAGCGTCCACTCGAGGGGTGAGAGCTCCTACGAGCAGTACTTC. It yields the protein CSVHSRGESSYEQYF.

This clonotype has ten or more counts. This rearrangement joins TRBV10-3 to TRBJ2-1, with 9 bases lining up with TRBD1. This CDR3 is built from 13 residues. J was trimmed by 8 bases and V by 9 bases; bases with no gene match: 8. Germline V gene data show CDR1 as ENHRY and CDR2 as SYGVKD. CDR3 sequence reads: CAITGTGSHEQFF. The CDR3 DNA reads TGTGCCATTACCGGGACAGGGTCCCATGAGCAGTTCTTC.

This clonotype has a handful of counts. The rearrangement uses TRBV27 and TRBJ2-7, with 11 bases aligning to TRBD2. J was trimmed by 4 bases and V by 8 bases; bases with no gene match: 13. Germline V CDR1 and CDR2: MNHEY, SMNVEV (reference sequence). The length of the CDR3 is 16 residues. The CDR3 DNA is TGTGCCAGCGGTATAAAACTGGGACTAGCGGTATACGAGCAGTACTTC. Translated, it gives CASGIKLGLAVYEQYF.

The rearrangement links TRBV15 to TRBJ2-5; TRBD2 matches at 11 bases. J lost 3 bases, V lost 1 base, and 7 bases had no gene match. The germline CDR1 and CDR2 sequences are LNHNV and YYDKDF (reference sequence). The CDR3 runs to 17 residues. The CDR3 region is CATSRGIPTSGEETQYF. The CDR3 DNA follows: TGTGCCACCAGCAGAGGCATTCCGACTAGCGGGGAAGAGACCCAGTACTTC.

This clonotype appeared many times. This chain connects TRBV6-1 to TRBJ2-3, with D hard to call. The CDR3 totals 13 residues. Looked up from germline, CDR1 is MNHNS and CDR2 is SASEGT. Trimming left V 8 bases short and J 1 base short, with 10 bases between. The DNA for the CDR3 is TGTGCCAGCCGTGGGCCAGGCACAGATACGCAGTATTTT. This gives the protein CASRGPGTDTQYF.

The chain has TRBV6-1 and TRBJ1-2, with D maybe TRBD1 (6 bases). CDR1 MNHNS and CDR2 SASEGT come from the germline V gene. The CDR3 has 14 amino acids. Between the trimmed V and J ends, which lost 7 bases and 8 bases, there was a span of 20 bases. Here the CDR3 DNA reads TGTGCCAGCACCGAAGGGGTAGGGGGGAACGGCTACACCTTC. It is translated as CASTEGVGGNGYTF.

This chain links TRBV2 with TRBJ2-7; D could derive from TRBD1 or TRBD2 (5 bases each). The CDR3 extends over 12 amino acids. V was clipped by 7 bases and J by 5 bases, with 12 bases between them. CDR1 SNHLY and CDR2 FYNNEI come from the germline V gene. The CDR3: CASNEGHHEQYF. The CDR3, as DNA: TGTGCCAGCAATGAGGGGCACCACGAGCAGTACTTC.

In its sample, this clonotype was seen many times. The chain employs TRBV28 and TRBJ2-7, with D maybe TRBD1 (6 bases). V lost 7 bases and J 2 bases, leaving 9 bases between the germline ends. Germline loops: CDR1 MDHEN, CDR2 SYDVKM. This CDR3 is built from 12 residues. Written as DNA, the CDR3 is TGTGCCAGCAAGGGGGAAACCTACGAGCAGTACTTC. It encodes CASKGETYEQYF.

The genes are TRBV19 and TRBJ2-1; D remains ambiguous. With 2 bases removed from V and 10 bases from J, the gap between germline ends came to 9 bases. This CDR3 is 12 amino acids long. The germline V gene encodes CDR1 LNHDA and CDR2 SQIVND (reference sequence). The chain's CDR3 is CASSIQEPEQFF. In DNA form, the CDR3 reads TGTGCCAGTAGTATACAAGAACCCGAGCAGTTCTTC. The full variable domain, rest sourced from reference TRBV19 and TRBJ2-1, is DGGITQSPKYLFRKEGQNVTLSCEQNLNHDAMYWYRQDPGQGLRLIYYSQIVNDFQKGDIAEGYSVSREKKESFPLTVTSAQKNPTAFYLCASSIQEPEQFFGPGTRLTVL.

The chain uses TRBV7-3 and TRBJ2-1, with TRBD2 matching over 7 bases. The CDR3 is 16 residues long. Germline CDR1 and CDR2: SGHTA and FQGTGA. Trimming removed 1 base from V and 2 bases from J; junction bases left unmatched: 5. CDR3 sequence reads: CASSLRASGTYNEQFF. CDR3 nucleotides: TGTGCCAGCAGCTTAAGGGCTAGCGGTACCTACAATGAGCAGTTCTTC.

The chain couples TRBV20-1 to TRBJ1-4, with D tentatively TRBD1 (6 bases). Germline-derived CDR1 and CDR2 are DFQATT and SNEGSKA (reference sequence). V lost 6 bases and J 3 bases, leaving 14 bases between the germline ends. This CDR3 comprises 14 residues. The CDR3 here is CSAEGGAANEKLFF. The CDR3 DNA sequence: TGCAGTGCCGAGGGGGGCGCGGCTAATGAAAAACTGTTTTTT.

V usage is TRBV7-9 and J usage is TRBJ1-1; D remains unclear. Germline values: CDR1 SEHNR, CDR2 FQNEAQ (reference sequence). This CDR3 is built from 14 residues. The ends were cut back, 4 bases at V and 0 bases at J, with 9 bases in the middle. DNA of the CDR3: TGTGCCAGCAGCTCGGGAGATATGAACACTGAAGCTTTCTTT. Protein: CASSSGDMNTEAFF.

This clonotype was recorded at least ten times. J is TRBJ1-2 and V is TRBV5-1; 8 bases fit TRBD1. In germline, CDR1 is SGHRS, CDR2 YFSETQ. J was trimmed by 6 bases and V by 6 bases; bases with no gene match: 7. CDR3 length: 13 residues. CDR3 amino acids: CASNTGGRDGYTF. CDR3 in DNA: TGCGCCAGCAACACAGGGGGTAGGGATGGCTACACCTTC.

The rearrangement uses TRBV20-1 and TRBJ1-1; D might be TRBD1 (5 bases). Germline V lookup: CDR1 DFQATT, CDR2 SNEGSKA (reference sequence). Trimming stripped 6 bases from V and 5 bases from J, with 10 bases between. This CDR3 region has 11 residues. CDR3 sequence reads: CSAKGRTEAFF. The CDR3 DNA follows: TGCAGTGCCAAGGGGAGGACTGAAGCTTTCTTT.